This TCR beta chain was documented in a study of shared T cell receptors in the human thymus. Clones were sequenced by immunoSEQ multiplex PCR, and TCRdb holds only the in-frame ones, with some missing. Altogether roughly 700,000 clones are present, approximately 88% being singletons, with the ten largest covering about 0.01%. The CDR3 contains 13 residues. Germline values: CDR1 MGHDK, CDR2 SYGVNS. The V and J ends lost 6 bases and 9 bases respectively, with 15 bases between them. The same sample was also studied in work on human thymus T cells. That work adds: Each of the donors was a healthy Finnish infant who was undergoing open corrective cardiac surgery for congenital heart defects. From resections taken during corrective heart surgery, the thymus tissue was obtained. In thymic and blood repertoires alike, V and J usage looked biased. Overlap was high between thymic repertoires from unrelated individuals, as reported in related research.

Sequenced sample: thymocytes. This TCR derives from a boy under two years old with a congenital heart defect. This chain joins TRBV25-1 and TRBJ2-1, with D maybe TRBD1 (5 bases). The CDR3: CASRNKDIGEQFF. The DNA for the CDR3 is TGTGCCAGCAGAAATAAGGACATCGGTGAGCAGTTCTTC.